Following are 29 T cell receptor beta chains from one sample sequenced in a study of T cell repertoires in cytomegalovirus infection (dated by TCRdb to between 2018 and 2021). The sample's treatment or condition label is to be understood as: in vitro stimulation with specific CMV peptide epitopes to enrich CMV-specific T cells. These receptors have no known antigen. TCRdb lists the instrument as Illumina HiSeq 1500. The public reads were run again by TCRdb, first through fastp at Q25 and then through MiXCR, and only productive beta chains were kept. Duplicate CDR3 protein sequences are folded into a single record with the most common DNA and genes. Recorded for this sample are about 89,000 distinct CDR3 sequences; around 32% of them occurred a single time. The leading ten clones occupy roughly 70% of the sample. The sample in question was CD8+ T cells from cultured PBMCs, obtained from culture after CMV antigen stimulation. The receptor set was obtained from a human donor in good health (CMV status not recorded). Some clones in this sample may be carry-over from other donors' samples.

The table lists this clonotype with a few counts. The V gene is TRBV27, the J gene TRBJ2-6; 11 bases line up with TRBD1. Germline values: CDR1 MNHEY, CDR2 SMNVEV (reference sequence). CDR3 size: 19 residues. Germline trimming cut 6 bases from V and 0 bases from J; bases unmatched to any gene: 10. Here the CDR3 DNA reads TGTGCCAGCAGAGAATTTCCGGGACAGGGGGACTCTGGGGCCAACGTCCTGACTTTC. Translation gives CASREFPGQGDSGANVLTF.

This rearrangement joins TRBV6-2 or TRBV6-3 to TRBJ2-2; a weak D match, TRBD2 (5 bases). Germline V gene data show CDR1 as MNHEY and CDR2 as SVGEGT. Trimming left V 3 bases short and J 2 bases short, with 10 bases between. This CDR3 contains 15 residues. Here the CDR3 reads CASSYGSPNTGELFF. CDR3 sequence (DNA): TGTGCCAGCAGTTATGGGAGCCCCAACACCGGGGAGCTGTTTTTT.

This clonotype was recorded at least ten times. The chain has TRBV7-2 and TRBJ1-2; 7 bases are shared with TRBD1. V shed 5 bases and J 7 bases; nucleotides not matched to a gene: 10. The CDR3 has 14 residues. In germline, CDR1 is SGHTA, CDR2 FQGNSA. The CDR3 region has the DNA TGTGCCAGCAGCCCAGGGGGACAGCCTATTGGCTACACCTTC. The encoded protein is CASSPGGQPIGYTF.

This rearrangement joins TRBV6-5 to TRBJ2-7; D may match TRBD1 or TRBD2 (5 bases each). The V gene's germline CDR1 is MNHEY and CDR2 SVGAGI. This CDR3 is built from 14 residues. The V and J ends lost 2 bases and 1 base respectively, with 9 bases between them. CDR3 nucleotides: TGTGCCAGCAGTTACAATGAGGGGTCCTACGAGCAGTACTTC. Translating gives CASSYNEGSYEQYF.

The V and J genes are TRBV6-2 or TRBV6-3 and TRBJ2-7; the D is unclear. CDR1 and CDR2 from the germline V gene are MNHEY and SVGEGT. There are 11 residues in the CDR3. The ends were cut back, 0 bases at V and 6 bases at J, with 3 bases in the middle. Here the CDR3 reads CASSYSSEQYF. The CDR3 DNA follows: TGTGCCAGCAGTTACTCGAGCGAGCAGTACTTC.

The chain joins TRBV19 to TRBJ1-6, with D uncertain. V lost 8 bases to trimming and J lost 0 bases, with 8 bases between them. Germline V gene data show CDR1 as LNHDA and CDR2 as SQIVND (reference sequence). The CDR3 contains 14 residues. CDR3 in DNA: TGTGCCAGTGGCGAGAGCTCCTATAATTCACCCCTCCACTTT. Translation: CASGESSYNSPLHF.

This clonotype appeared many times. V gene TRBV7-8 combines with J gene TRBJ2-1; unclear D gene. Trimming took off 5 bases at V and 4 bases at J, with 15 bases between the two ends. Germline loops: CDR1 SGHVS, CDR2 FQNEAQ. This CDR3 has 15 amino acids. DNA of the CDR3: TGTGCCAGCAGCCCAGTCTGGCCTTCATACAATGAGCAGTTCTTC. It yields the protein CASSPVWPSYNEQFF.

The chain joins TRBV25-1 to TRBJ2-1; TRBD1 aligns across 8 bases. The CDR3 extends over 13 amino acids. V shed 8 bases and J 1 base; nucleotides not matched to a gene: 1. The germline V gene encodes CDR1 MGHDK and CDR2 SYGVNS. The CDR3 DNA is TGTGCCAGCGGACAGGGATCCTACAATGAGCAGTTCTTC. This codes for CASGQGSYNEQFF.

The J gene is TRBJ1-3, the V gene TRBV4-2; tentative D call: TRBD1 (6 bases). Germline V gene sequence: CDR1 LGHNA, CDR2 YNFKEQ. V lost 4 bases, J lost 3 bases, and 13 bases lay in between. The CDR3 covers 15 residues. CDR3: CASSPLGGVGNTIYF. The CDR3 DNA sequence: TGTGCCAGCAGCCCTTTAGGGGGGGTTGGAAACACCATATATTTT.

This clonotype has only a few counts. The chain joins TRBV27 to TRBJ2-7; D is undetermined. The germline CDR1 and CDR2 sequences are MNHEY and SMNVEV (reference sequence). Trimming left V 8 bases short and J 3 bases short, with 14 bases between. The CDR3 has 13 amino acids. The CDR3 spells CASGLGLYYEQYF. As DNA, the CDR3 is TGTGCCAGCGGGTTGGGCCTGTACTACGAGCAGTACTTC.

J is TRBJ1-3 and V is TRBV28; the D is unclear. Germline V gene data show CDR1 as MDHEN and CDR2 as SYDVKM. This CDR3 spans 16 amino acids. With 1 base removed from V and 0 bases from J, the gap between germline ends came to 10 bases. The CDR3 DNA reads TGTGCCAGCAGTTTATTGCGGGCCGGCTCTGGAAACACCATATATTTT. Its translation is CASSLLRAGSGNTIYF.

The genes are TRBV10-3 and TRBJ2-3; D might be TRBD2 (7 bases). V was clipped by 0 bases and J by 5 bases, with 21 bases between them. The germline V gene encodes CDR1 ENHRY and CDR2 SYGVKD. The CDR3 runs to 18 residues. Here the CDR3 DNA reads TGTGCCATCAGTGAGTCGAAGGTCTGGGGGGGCCCAGAAGATACGCAGTATTTT. It translates to CAISESKVWGGPEDTQYF.

This clonotype has ten or more counts. This chain connects TRBV6-5 to TRBJ1-5, with D possibly being TRBD1 (6 bases). This CDR3 has 16 amino acids. Per the germline V gene, CDR1 is MNHEY and CDR2 is SVGAGI. Trimming stripped 8 bases from V and 2 bases from J, with 19 bases between. The CDR3 coding sequence is TGTGCCAGCCACACCTCGGGGGCAGACGGCAATCAGCCCCAGCATTTT. Residues: CASHTSGADGNQPQHF.

This clonotype was detected ten times or more. The CDR3 DNA reads TGTGCCAGTAGTACTGACCCGGGTTTCATGAACACTGAAGCTTTCTTT. Its protein product is CASSTDPGFMNTEAFF. The chain couples TRBV19 to TRBJ1-1; no definite D call. CDR3 length: 16 amino acids. Germline V CDR1 and CDR2: LNHDA, SQIVND (reference sequence). V dropped 4 bases and J dropped 0 bases, with 15 bases sitting between them.

J is TRBJ1-2 and V is TRBV5-5, with 7 bases matching TRBD1. Unmatched junction bases numbered 7, after V lost 4 bases and J lost 10 bases. Germline V CDR1 and CDR2: SGHKS, YYEKEE (reference sequence). This CDR3 contains 12 residues. The CDR3 loop reads CASSLGQHDYTF. Written as DNA, the CDR3 is TGTGCCAGCAGCCTGGGACAGCATGACTACACCTTC.

This clonotype was seen at least ten times. CDR3 nucleotides: TGTGCCAGCAGCTTAGGGGACAGTACTAACACTGAAGCTTTCTTT. This translates into CASSLGDSTNTEAFF. This rearrangement joins TRBV7-2 to TRBJ1-1, with TRBD1 matching 7 bases. This CDR3 comprises 15 residues. The J segment lost 2 bases and the V segment lost 1 base, leaving 4 bases of the junction unmatched. Germline CDR1 is SGHTA and CDR2 is FQGNSA.

The CDR3 nucleotides read TGTGCCAGCAGGCCGTGGGGCGAGGGTCAAGAGACCCAGTACTTC. Amino acid sequence: CASRPWGEGQETQYF. The gene calls are TRBV27 and TRBJ2-5; D possibly uses TRBD1 or TRBD2 (5 bases each). V lost 6 bases to trimming and J lost 2 bases, with 16 bases between them. The CDR3 is 15 residues long. Germline V CDR1 and CDR2: MNHEY, SMNVEV (reference sequence).

This clonotype was detected ten times or more. The chain couples TRBV7-9 to TRBJ2-1; D ambiguous. The CDR3 consists of 13 residues. Germline-derived CDR1 and CDR2 are SEHNR and FQNEAQ (reference sequence). Trimming left V 1 base short and J 4 bases short, with 5 bases between. The CDR3 region is CASSLVGYNEQFF. The CDR3 DNA reads TGTGCCAGCAGCTTAGTCGGGTACAATGAGCAGTTCTTC.

The chain couples TRBV4-1 to TRBJ1-3, with TRBD1 as a possible D gene (6 bases). The CDR3 covers 16 residues. The ends were cut back, 0 bases at V and 4 bases at J, with 13 bases in the middle. CDR1 is MGHRA and CDR2 is YSYEKL in the germline V gene. The CDR3 spells CASSQDAGALGNTIYF. CDR3 DNA sequence: TGCGCCAGCAGCCAAGATGCGGGGGCGCTCGGAAACACCATATATTTT.

This clonotype is a singleton in its sample. This chain connects TRBV27 to TRBJ1-2; no definite D call. The V end was cut by 0 bases, the J end by 4 bases, with 12 bases between. There are 15 residues in the CDR3. Germline V CDR1 and CDR2: MNHEY, SMNVEV (reference sequence). CDR3 amino acids: CASSLSTGNFYGYTF. The DNA of the CDR3 is TGTGCCAGCAGTTTATCGACCGGAAATTTCTATGGCTACACCTTC.

This clonotype came up a few times. V and J are TRBV4-1 and TRBJ1-5; D gene ambiguous. V dropped 0 bases and J dropped 7 bases, with 10 bases sitting between them. This CDR3 has 14 amino acids. The germline gives CDR1 MGHRA, CDR2 YSYEKL. The CDR3: CASSQDRTGQPQHF. The DNA of the CDR3 is TGCGCCAGCAGCCAAGATAGGACCGGGCAGCCCCAGCATTTT.

This clonotype appeared a few times. This sequence joins TRBV7-8 and TRBJ2-7, with D possibly being TRBD1 (5 bases). The CDR3 covers 15 residues. Germline CDR1 and CDR2: SGHVS and FQNEAQ. The V gene lost 4 bases and the J gene lost 3 bases, with 16 bases spanning the gap. CDR3: CASSSPNRPYYEQYF. The CDR3 DNA reads TGTGCCAGCAGCTCCCCTAACAGGCCATACTACGAGCAGTACTTC. The entire variable domain, with the rest obtained from reference TRBV7-8 and TRBJ2-7, is as follows: GAGVSQSPRYKVAKRGQDVALRCDPISGHVSLFWYQQALGQGPEFLTYFQNEAQLDKSGLPSDRFFAERPEGSVSTLKIQRTQQEDSAVYLCASSSPNRPYYEQYFGPGTRLTVT.

The V and J genes are TRBV11-2 and TRBJ2-3, with 7 bases identical to TRBD2. Germline V lookup: CDR1 SGHAT, CDR2 FQNNGV. This CDR3 is built from 17 residues. Trimming at V came to 5 bases and at J to 1 base, leaving 12 bases not matched to a gene. CDR3 bases: TGTGCCAGCAGCCTCTACTCCAGCGGGGTTGGCACAGATACGCAGTATTTT. Its protein product is CASSLYSSGVGTDTQYF.

This clonotype was observed many times. For the CDR3, the DNA is TGTGCCAGCAGCCCCCGCGGTACTAGTTACACCGGGGAGCTGTTTTTT. It yields the protein CASSPRGTSYTGELFF. This chain links TRBV7-8 with TRBJ2-2; possibly TRBD2 for D (5 bases). The CDR3 spans 16 residues. Trimming left V 5 bases short and J 3 bases short, with 16 bases between. Germline CDR1 is SGHVS and CDR2 is FQNEAQ.

The chain links TRBV6-2 or TRBV6-3 to TRBJ2-5; D uncertain. V lost 5 bases to trimming and J lost 4 bases, with 14 bases between them. CDR3 length: 14 residues. Germline V lookup: CDR1 MNHEY, CDR2 SVGEGT. The CDR3, as DNA: TGTGCCAGCAGTCATACAGCCTTGGGAGAGACCCAGTACTTC. This codes for CASSHTALGETQYF.

For this clonotype: With a much larger clone just one base away, this may be a read error. V gene TRBV7-6 combines with J gene TRBJ2-1; 8 positions agree with TRBD2. CDR3 length equals 15 residues. Germline CDR1 reads SGHVS; CDR2 reads FNYEAQ. CDR3 in amino acids: CASSPTGGYYNEQLF. CDR3 in DNA: TGTGCCAGCAGCCCCACGGGGGGGTACTACAATGAGCAGTTGTTC.

This clonotype has ten or more counts. CDR3 in DNA: TGTGCCAGCAGCTTAGGAATCCTCCTGGCCCGTGAGACCCAGTACTTC. This gives the protein CASSLGILLARETQYF. This chain joins TRBV11-2 and TRBJ2-5; D is uncertain. From germline, CDR1 is SGHAT and CDR2 FQNNGV. With 1 base removed from V and 5 bases from J, the gap between germline ends came to 17 bases. The CDR3 runs 16 residues.

The CDR3 nucleotides are TGCGCCAGCAGCAAGAGAGGACAGGGAAGAACTGAAGCTTTCTTT. Translated, it gives CASSKRGQGRTEAFF. This chain uses TRBV4-1 with TRBJ1-1, with 8 bases aligning to TRBD1. This CDR3 has 15 residues. Germline V lookup: CDR1 MGHRA, CDR2 YSYEKL. The V gene end was trimmed by 5 bases and the J gene end by 5 bases; junction bases not matched to a gene: 10.

The chain joins TRBV4-1 to TRBJ1-6; 9 positions agree with TRBD1. CDR3 length: 18 amino acids. Germline values: CDR1 MGHRA, CDR2 YSYEKL. Trimming at V came to 2 bases and at J to 9 bases, leaving 14 bases not matched to a gene. The CDR3 is CASSQSIALQGAPSPLHF. The CDR3 DNA sequence: TGCGCCAGCAGCCAATCTATCGCTTTACAGGGGGCGCCTTCACCCCTCCACTTT.